These 18 T cell receptor beta chains share one sample of origin, sequenced in a study of T-cell reconstitution after alpha-beta-depleted transplantation in children. The TCRbeta library was prepared with unique molecular identifiers. TCRdb analysed the PCR reads with MiXCR anew, one entry per CDR3 protein. The sample holds about 830,000 distinct CDR3 sequences; less than 20% are singletons and the top ten take approximately 5%. This specimen was PBMCs, mostly from graft donor cells, taken 360 days after TCRalphabeta/CD19-depleted stem cell transplant. These receptors came from a male patient younger than 18 who had a stem cell transplant for acute lymphoblastic leukemia, so the T cells may come from the graft donor.

In its sample, this clonotype was seen a few times. This sequence joins TRBV5-1 and TRBJ2-2; TRBD2 aligns across 14 bases. J lost 5 bases, V lost 3 bases, and 9 bases had no gene match. The CDR3 is made up of 18 amino acids. CDR1 is SGHRS and CDR2 is YFSETQ in the germline V gene. This CDR3 is CASSSGLAGVGRTGELFF. For the CDR3, the DNA is TGCGCCAGCAGCTCGGGACTAGCGGGAGTGGGACGGACCGGGGAGCTGTTTTTT.

This clonotype has a handful of counts. V is TRBV6-2 or TRBV6-3 and J is TRBJ2-1, with 8 bases aligning to TRBD1. Germline CDR1 reads MNHEY; CDR2 reads SVGEGT. The V and J ends lost 6 bases and 4 bases, in that order; junction bases with no gene match: 8. The CDR3 covers 15 residues. CDR3 in amino acids: CASRAQGQAYNEQFF. CDR3 bases: TGTGCCAGCAGAGCGCAGGGACAGGCGTACAATGAGCAGTTCTTC.

This clonotype has ten or more counts. The rearrangement uses TRBV15 and TRBJ2-1, with a weak D call TRBD1 (5 bases). The CDR3 runs 14 residues. Germline CDR1 LNHNV, CDR2 YYDKDF (reference sequence). Deletions cut 6 bases from V and 12 bases from J, with 21 bases between. CDR3 region: CATSLPLQAMGQFF. The CDR3 DNA is TGTGCCACCAGTCTTCCCCTACAGGCGATGGGGCAGTTCTTC.

This clonotype came up a few times. The V and J genes are TRBV5-1 and TRBJ2-7; TRBD1 agrees at 9 bases. The length of the CDR3 is 17 residues. Germline CDR1 and CDR2: SGHRS and YFSETQ. The V and J ends lost 0 bases and 3 bases, in that order; junction bases with no gene match: 10. The CDR3 loop is CASSLARLGQGNYEQYF. CDR3 DNA: TGCGCCAGCAGCTTGGCTCGCCTGGGACAGGGAAACTACGAGCAGTACTTC.

This clonotype was observed a few times. The chain recombines TRBV9 with TRBJ2-2; D may be TRBD2 (5 bases). Germline V gene sequence: CDR1 SGDLS, CDR2 YYNGEE. This CDR3 spans 14 amino acids. The V gene lost 3 bases and the J gene lost 4 bases, with 10 bases spanning the gap. CDR3 region: CASSGKRVTGELFF. The CDR3, as DNA: TGTGCCAGCAGCGGGAAGAGGGTCACCGGGGAGCTGTTTTTT.

The V gene is TRBV5-1, the J gene TRBJ2-3; D not resolved. The CDR3 has 13 residues. Germline assignment: CDR1 SGHRS and CDR2 YFSETQ. V was trimmed by 5 bases and J by 6 bases, leaving 13 bases between them. Written as DNA, the CDR3 is TGCGCCAGCAGTGGCAGACCCAGGGATACGCAGTATTTT. This sequence encodes CASSGRPRDTQYF.

V usage is TRBV20-1 and J usage is TRBJ1-1, with D possibly matching TRBD1 (5 bases). Trimming cost V 1 base and J 4 bases, with 16 bases left between them. The CDR3 sequence is 15 residues long. The V gene's germline CDR1 is DFQATT and CDR2 SNEGSKA (reference sequence). CDR3 loop: CSARGAGEWFTEAFF. In DNA form, the CDR3 reads TGCAGTGCTAGAGGCGCGGGGGAATGGTTCACTGAAGCTTTCTTT.

This clonotype has just a few counts. This rearrangement joins TRBV5-1 to TRBJ2-1; 9 bases are a match to TRBD1. The CDR3 length is 16 residues. The germline V gene has CDR1 SGHRS and CDR2 YFSETQ. V lost 4 bases, J lost 8 bases, and 13 bases stayed unmatched. The CDR3 sequence: CASSPPAGTGKDEQFF. In DNA form, the CDR3 reads TGCGCCAGCAGCCCCCCCGCCGGGACAGGGAAGGATGAGCAGTTCTTC.

This clonotype was detected ten times or more. This chain connects TRBV9 to TRBJ2-1; TRBD1 matches 8 bases. The ends lost 2 bases at V and 4 bases at J; junction bases unmatched: 2. The CDR3 is 14 amino acids. The germline CDR1 and CDR2 sequences are SGDLS and YYNGEE. The CDR3: CASSVRGPYNEQFF. For the CDR3, the DNA is TGTGCCAGCAGCGTCAGGGGGCCTTACAATGAGCAGTTCTTC. The full variable domain, its missing parts supplied by reference TRBV9 and TRBJ2-1, is DSGVTQTPKHLITATGQRVTLRCSPRSGDLSVYWYQQSLDQGLQFLIQYYNGEERAKGNILERFSAQQFPDLHSELNLSSLELGDSALYFCASSVRGPYNEQFFGPGTRLTVL.

V is TRBV9 and J is TRBJ2-1; 9 bases align to TRBD2. CDR3 size: 15 residues. J lost 7 bases, V lost 0 bases, and 5 bases had no gene match. The germline gives CDR1 SGDLS, CDR2 YYNGEE. Here the CDR3 DNA reads TGTGCCAGCAGCGTAGATGTAGCGGGAGCGAATGAGCAGTTCTTC. Residues: CASSVDVAGANEQFF. Supplemented by reference TRBV9 and TRBJ2-1, the full variable domain reads DSGVTQTPKHLITATGQRVTLRCSPRSGDLSVYWYQQSLDQGLQFLIQYYNGEERAKGNILERFSAQQFPDLHSELNLSSLELGDSALYFCASSVDVAGANEQFFGPGTRLTVL.

This clonotype was seen repeatedly, ten times or more. The chain employs TRBV2 and TRBJ2-3, with D tentatively TRBD1 (5 bases). CDR3 length equals 15 residues. V gave up 2 bases and J gave up 0 bases, with 9 bases separating them. Germline CDR1 is SNHLY and CDR2 is FYNNEI. The CDR3 nucleotides are TGTGCCAGCAGTGAATGGGGCACTAGCACAGATACGCAGTATTTT. Protein: CASSEWGTSTDTQYF.

This clonotype was detected only a few times. V and J are TRBV5-1 and TRBJ2-5, with 10 bases that match TRBD2. The V and J ends lost 4 bases and 5 bases, in that order; junction bases with no gene match: 5. The CDR3 length is 14 residues. The germline gives CDR1 SGHRS, CDR2 YFSETQ. The CDR3 nucleotides read TGCGCCAGCAGCCAGCGGGAGGGCGAGGAGACCCAGTACTTC. It encodes CASSQREGEETQYF.

This clonotype was picked up many times. V is TRBV3-1 and J is TRBJ1-2; D gene uncertain. Per the germline V gene, CDR1 is LGHDT and CDR2 is YNNKEL (reference sequence). The CDR3 is 12 amino acids. The V end lost 1 base, the J end lost 8 bases, and 8 bases lay between the germline ends. CDR3 residues: CASSQGPEGYTF. The CDR3 nucleotides read TGTGCCAGCAGCCAAGGACCGGAAGGCTACACCTTC. The full variable domain, with the rest looked up from reference TRBV3-1 and TRBJ1-2, is DTAVSQTPKYLVTQMGNDKSIKCEQNLGHDTMYWYKQDSKKFLKIMFSYNNKELIINETVPNRFSPKSPDKAHLNLHINSLELGDSAVYFCASSQGPEGYTFGSGTRLTVV.

V gene TRBV15 combines with J gene TRBJ2-3; 7 bases agree with TRBD2. Germline values: CDR1 LNHNV, CDR2 YYDKDF (reference sequence). CDR3 length equals 14 residues. V lost 5 bases to trimming and J lost 6 bases; unmatched junction nucleotides: 8. CDR3 sequence reads: CATSLGRDYDTQYF. As DNA, the CDR3 is TGTGCCACCAGCTTAGGCCGGGACTACGATACGCAGTATTTT.

The V gene is TRBV7-2, the J gene TRBJ2-3; 10 nucleotides align to TRBD2. Germline V CDR1 and CDR2: SGHTA, FQGNSA. This CDR3 region has 17 residues. The V and J ends lost 4 bases and 3 bases, in that order; junction bases with no gene match: 10. CDR3 in amino acids: CASSSLGPGLATDTQYF. CDR3 DNA sequence: TGTGCCAGCAGCTCCTTGGGACCGGGACTAGCGACAGATACGCAGTATTTT.

At least ten counts were recorded for this clonotype. The chain uses TRBV12-3 or TRBV12-4 and TRBJ2-7, with 9 bases matching TRBD1. The CDR3 consists of 14 residues. The V gene end was trimmed by 0 bases and the J gene end by 4 bases; junction bases not matched to a gene: 1. The CDR3 region is CASSLADRGYEQYF. The DNA for the CDR3 is TGTGCCAGCAGTTTAGCAGACAGGGGGTACGAGCAGTACTTC.

This clonotype has a count of ten or more. CDR3 bases: TGTGCCAGCAGTGAATATTGGACCCCGGGGGAGCTGTTTTTT. Residues: CASSEYWTPGELFF. The V and J genes are TRBV25-1 and TRBJ2-2, with D unresolved. V shed 0 bases and J shed 8 bases, with 10 bases lying between them. This CDR3 spans 14 amino acids. Germline V lookup: CDR1 MGHDK, CDR2 SYGVNS.

DNA for the CDR3: TGTGCCTGGAGTCTCTGGGGGGCCTACAATGAGCAGTTCTTC. Translating it yields CAWSLWGAYNEQFF. The J gene is TRBJ2-1, the V gene TRBV30; the D gene is possibly TRBD2 (6 bases). The V gene lost 2 bases and the J gene lost 2 bases, with 10 bases spanning the gap. From germline, CDR1 is GTSNPN and CDR2 SVGIG (reference sequence). The CDR3 covers 14 residues.